The rows below give T cell receptor beta chains drawn from one sample of a study of blood T cell repertoires in COVID-19. Repertoires were generated with immunoSEQ multiplex PCR, while TCRdb's copy carries only in-frame clones and drops some. The data contain 200,000 or so clones, about 80% of them seen just once; the ten biggest clones take up 6.5% to 9.5%. Input material: PBMCs or T cells enriched from blood (not recorded which). These receptors were collected from a man aged 40-50 years who had recovered from COVID-19. CDR3s include the opening cysteine and the closing phenylalanine or tryptophan. The D gene is left open where the match is weak. Clone size is stated in some rows and not others, as once, few, many or a class when expanded.

V gene,D gene,J gene,clone size,CDR3 protein
TRBV11-2,.,TRBJ1-3,.,CASSLVGRRESGNTIYF
TRBV18,TRBD1,TRBJ1-3,.,CASSPQKKTGGNTIYF
TRBV6-1,TRBD1,TRBJ1-1,.,CASSDQGGNTEAFF
TRBV7-8,.,TRBJ1-2,.,CASSLEPFWAYGYTF
TRBV7-9,TRBD1,TRBJ1-6,few,CASSPTGGGSPLHF
TRBV3-1/TRBV3-2,TRBD1,TRBJ2-7,.,CASSPGQGEQYF
TRBV9,TRBD1,TRBJ2-7,few,CASSAAGQGPYEQYF
TRBV28,.,TRBJ2-7,.,CASSPRLAPVVF
TRBV19,TRBD1,TRBJ2-7,.,CASSLRGQGINRIPYEQYF
TRBV28,TRBD1,TRBJ1-2,once,CASTLGGQGRYGYTF
TRBV29-1,.,TRBJ1-2,.,CSASGVDYGYTF
TRBV9,TRBD1,TRBJ2-2,few,CASSAGTGVLRAGELFF
TRBV7-9,TRBD2,TRBJ2-5,few,CASSPRLAGGIETQYF
TRBV5-1,TRBD2,TRBJ2-3,.,CASSLGIAGGFTDTQYF
TRBV6-5,.,TRBJ2-5,.,CASSYSPGRETQYF
TRBV29-1,.,TRBJ1-1,.,CSVTRAQGTEAFF
TRBV6-2/TRBV6-3,TRBD1,TRBJ1-2,.,CASSFPPDRVDGYTF
TRBV18,.,TRBJ2-1,.,CASSPLAISYNEQFF